The 10 T cell receptor beta chains below all came from one sample that was sequenced in a study of cytomegalovirus exposure and HLA in healthy donors. Use of 60 Vbeta and 13 Jbeta primers characterized the PCR. Measured with immunoSEQ multiplex PCR; TCRdb has only the in-frame clones, and not every one. The sample has about 130,000 clones; about 74% are singletons. The sample consisted of PBMCs. The source of these receptors is a man aged 40-55 years in good health and CMV-seronegative.

V usage is TRBV7-9 and J usage is TRBJ2-7; a weak D match, TRBD2 (6 bases). V lost 1 base and J lost 4, with 14 bases in between. The CDR3 contains 15 residues. In germline, CDR1 is SEHNR, CDR2 FQNEAQ (reference sequence). The CDR3 DNA reads as TGTGCCAGCAGCTTAGACGTGGGACTTAATTACGAGCAGTACTTC. Translating gives CASSLDVGLNYEQYF. The full variable domain, in which reference TRBV7-9 and TRBJ2-7 provide the parts outside the CDR3, is DTGVSQNPRHKITKRGQNVTFRCDPISEHNRLYWYRQTLGQGPEFLTYFQNEAQLEKSRLLSDRFSAERPKGSFSTLEIQRTEQGDSAMYLCASSLDVGLNYEQYFGPGTRLTVT.

As regards this clone: Additional DNA sequences in this sample encode the identical CDR3. The rearrangement uses TRBV7-2 and TRBJ2-3; D gene unclear. There are 13 residues in the CDR3. Germline values: CDR1 SGHTA, CDR2 FQGNSA. V lost 3 bases and J 1 base, leaving 5 bases between the germline ends. The CDR3, as DNA: TGTGCCAGCAGCTTCCGGGGCACAGATACGCAGTATTTT. It yields the protein CASSFRGTDTQYF.

This clone was observed a few times. The gene calls are TRBV11-3 and TRBJ1-1; unclear D gene. Germline lookup yields CDR1 SGHNT and CDR2 YENEEA. Trimming left V 0 bases short and J 7 bases short, with 6 bases between. CDR3 length equals 12 residues. The CDR3 is CASSLDWSEAFF. The CDR3, as DNA: TGTGCCAGCAGCTTAGATTGGAGTGAAGCTTTCTTT.

The chain links TRBV5-1 to TRBJ2-1; D is perhaps TRBD2 (5 bases). With 4 bases removed from V and 11 bases from J, the gap between germline ends came to 19 bases. Germline V lookup: CDR1 SGHRS, CDR2 YFSETQ. The CDR3 length is 14 residues. The CDR3 reads CASSEVAQERKQFF. The CDR3 bases are TGCGCCAGCAGCGAGGTAGCGCAGGAGCGAAAGCAGTTCTTC.

V is TRBV5-6 and J is TRBJ1-4; possible D gene TRBD1, 5 bases. The CDR3 runs 17 residues. Germline values: CDR1 SGHDT, CDR2 YYEEEE. V was pared by 0 bases and J by 5 bases, with 17 bases between. The CDR3 DNA follows: TGTGCCAGCAGCTTGGGGCCACCGGGGGACCCGAATGAAAAACTGTTTTTT. It encodes CASSLGPPGDPNEKLFF.

The gene calls are TRBV19 and TRBJ1-1, with D uncertain. The length of the CDR3 is 12 residues. V shed 5 bases and J shed 0 bases, with 4 bases lying between them. CDR1 and CDR2 (germline): LNHDA, SQIVND (reference sequence). CDR3 nucleotide sequence: TGTGCCAGTAGTGGCATGAACACTGAAGCTTTCTTT. This gives the protein CASSGMNTEAFF.

The chain couples TRBV27 to TRBJ2-1; TRBD2 is a possible D gene (5 bases). Trimming took 2 bases from V and 9 from J, leaving 8 bases between them. In germline, CDR1 is MNHEY, CDR2 SMNVEV (reference sequence). CDR3 length: 12 amino acids. CDR3 sequence (DNA): TGTGCCAGCAGTTTACACCGGGGTGAGCAGTTCTTC. Translated, it gives CASSLHRGEQFF.

This clone came up once. The chain uses TRBV7-3 and TRBJ2-7, with a tentative D call TRBD1 (6 bases). The V gene lost 2 bases and the J gene lost 5 bases, with 10 bases spanning the gap. The CDR3 is 13 amino acids. The germline V gene has CDR1 SGHTA and CDR2 FQGTGA. CDR3 protein: CASSLARGDEQYF. In DNA, the CDR3 is TGTGCCAGCAGCTTAGCCAGGGGAGACGAGCAGTACTTC.

CDR3 bases: TGCGCCAGCAGCCGCGCCGGGACAGGGTGGAATGAGCAGTTCTTC. Translated: CASSRAGTGWNEQFF. The J gene is TRBJ2-1, the V gene TRBV4-1, with 9 bases lining up with TRBD1. Losses at the gene ends were 4 bases for V and 7 bases for J; bases not matched to a gene: 8. There are 15 residues in the CDR3. Germline values: CDR1 MGHRA, CDR2 YSYEKL.

The gene calls are TRBV5-1 and TRBJ2-2, with a possible D match to TRBD1 (10 bases). The CDR3 consists of 17 residues. The germline V and J ends were trimmed by 2 bases and 8 bases, with 22 bases remaining between them. Germline CDR1 and CDR2: SGHRS and YFSETQ. Here the CDR3 DNA reads TGCGCCAGCAGCTTAACCCTAGCGGGACAGGGGTTTGGGGAGCTGTTTTTT. Protein: CASSLTLAGQGFGELFF.